The next 12 T cell receptor beta chains were all read from a single sample in a study of CD8+ T cells in alopecia areata. cDNA serving as the sequencing template came from extracted, reverse transcribed RNA. Profiling relied on immunoSEQ multiplex PCR, and the TCRdb table lists in-frame clones only, not all of them. The profile shows fewer than 90,000 clones, just over 50% of them singletons. Sequencing was performed on NKG2D-high CD8+ T cells sorted from blood. These receptors came from a human donor with alopecia areata.

The chain combines TRBV21-1 with TRBJ2-7; the table calls TRBD1, which could not be checked here. TRBV21-1 is flagged as a pseudogene. The CDR3 is 18 residues long. The chain's CDR3 is CASSNLGTEYSIPYEQYF. CDR3 coding DNA: TGTGCCAGCAGCAATTTGGGGACAGAGTATTCCATCCCCTACGAGCAGTACTTC.

The chain is built from TRBV4-1 and TRBJ2-3; D unclear. Germline-derived CDR1 and CDR2 are MGHRA and YSYEKL. This CDR3 comprises 14 residues. Trimming pared 4 bases from V and 2 bases from J, leaving 10 bases between. CDR3 sequence (DNA): TGCGCCAGCAGCCCCGAGCTCCTCACAGATACGCAGTATTTT. Its protein product is CASSPELLTDTQYF.

This clone was observed once. This chain connects TRBV9 to TRBJ2-2; 8 bases align to TRBD1. With V trimmed by 4 bases and J by 4 bases, 9 bases remained unmatched. CDR3 length equals 16 residues. CDR1 and CDR2 (germline): SGDLS, YYNGEE. Here the CDR3 DNA reads TGTGCCAGCAGCCCAGCCGGGACAGGAGCCACCGGGGAGCTGTTTTTT. This translates into CASSPAGTGATGELFF. Full variable domain (outside the CDR3, taken from reference TRBV9 and TRBJ2-2): DSGVTQTPKHLITATGQRVTLRCSPRSGDLSVYWYQQSLDQGLQFLIQYYNGEERAKGNILERFSAQQFPDLHSELNLSSLELGDSALYFCASSPAGTGATGELFFGEGSRLTVL.

This clone was seen a handful of times. V gene TRBV10-2 combines with J gene TRBJ1-3; D remains ambiguous. V was trimmed by 1 base and J by 2 bases, leaving 6 bases between them. CDR3 length: 14 residues. CDR1 and CDR2 (germline): WSHSY, SAAADI. CDR3 nucleotide sequence: TGCGCCAGCAGTGAGTGGTCGACTGGAAACACCATATATTTT. This codes for CASSEWSTGNTIYF.

V and J are TRBV29-1 and TRBJ1-2; 12 nucleotides align to TRBD1. Trimming cost V 4 bases and J 4 bases; bases outside gene matches: 10. This CDR3 is 16 amino acids long. Germline CDR1 is SQVTM and CDR2 is ANQGSEA. CDR3 nucleotide sequence: TGCAGCGTTGGCCCCTTGGGACAGGGGGCGGCCTATGGCTACACCTTC. Residues: CSVGPLGQGAAYGYTF.

This clone was seen a handful of times. This chain joins TRBV10-3 and TRBJ2-2, with D perhaps matching TRBD2 (6 bases). CDR1 ENHRY and CDR2 SYGVKD come from the germline V gene. The V gene lost 7 bases and the J gene lost 8 bases, with 11 bases spanning the gap. This CDR3 contains 12 residues. The CDR3 DNA follows: TGTGCCATCAAGGGAGGAACGGGGGAGCTGTTTTTT. As protein: CAIKGGTGELFF.

This chain links TRBV11-2 with TRBJ2-3, with D uncertain. The CDR3 is 13 amino acids. The germline V gene has CDR1 SGHAT and CDR2 FQNNGV. Between the trimmed V and J ends, which lost 5 bases and 5 bases, there was a span of 11 bases. CDR3 residues: CASSPSDEDTQYF. As DNA, the CDR3 is TGTGCCAGCAGCCCATCGGACGAAGATACGCAGTATTTT.

The chain links TRBV29-1 to TRBJ2-7; TRBD1 aligns across 7 bases. The CDR3 is 12 residues long. The V segment lost 3 bases and the J segment 4 bases; nucleotides outside the gene matches: 3. Germline loops: CDR1 SQVTM, CDR2 ANQGSEA. CDR3 loop: CSVDPGGYEQYF. The CDR3 DNA reads as TGCAGCGTTGACCCAGGGGGATACGAGCAGTACTTC.

This clone was seen only a few times. This chain links TRBV29-1 with TRBJ2-1; 7 bases agree with TRBD2. Trimming at V came to 3 bases and at J to 3 bases, leaving 5 bases not matched to a gene. The germline V gene encodes CDR1 SQVTM and CDR2 ANQGSEA. The CDR3 consists of 14 residues. CDR3 region: CSVDWDYHYNEQFF. The CDR3 DNA sequence: TGCAGCGTTGACTGGGACTACCACTACAATGAGCAGTTCTTC.

The chain joins TRBV2 to TRBJ2-7; D is ambiguous. V was cut by 5 bases and J by 7 bases, with 9 bases left in between. This CDR3 is built from 11 residues. Per germline, CDR1 SNHLY and CDR2 FYNNEI. CDR3 amino acids: CASSRTGEQYF. CDR3 coding DNA: TGTGCCAGCAGTCGGACCGGGGAGCAGTACTTC. Together with reference TRBV2 and TRBJ2-7, the CDR3 gives the full variable domain: EPEVTQTPSHQVTQMGQEVILRCVPISNHLYFYWYRQILGQKVEFLVSFYNNEISEKSEIFDDQFSVERPDGSNFTLKIRSTKLEDSAMYFCASSRTGEQYFGPGTRLTVT.

The rearrangement uses TRBV5-1 and TRBJ2-3; D is ambiguous. V was shortened by 7 bases and J by 0 bases, with 12 bases between the two germline ends. The CDR3 length is 14 residues. Germline V lookup: CDR1 SGHRS, CDR2 YFSETQ. The CDR3 sequence is CASGSGVSTDTQYF. The CDR3 DNA reads TGCGCCAGCGGTTCTGGGGTTAGCACAGATACGCAGTATTTT.

V is TRBV27 and J is TRBJ2-7; 8 nucleotides line up with TRBD1. Germline V gene lookup returns CDR1 MNHEY and CDR2 SMNVEV (reference sequence). The length of the CDR3 is 15 residues. V trimming: 4 bases; J trimming: 0 bases; junction bases outside the gene matches: 5. The CDR3 region is CASSSRTGYSYEQYF. In DNA form, the CDR3 reads TGTGCCAGCAGTTCTCGGACAGGGTACTCCTACGAGCAGTACTTC.